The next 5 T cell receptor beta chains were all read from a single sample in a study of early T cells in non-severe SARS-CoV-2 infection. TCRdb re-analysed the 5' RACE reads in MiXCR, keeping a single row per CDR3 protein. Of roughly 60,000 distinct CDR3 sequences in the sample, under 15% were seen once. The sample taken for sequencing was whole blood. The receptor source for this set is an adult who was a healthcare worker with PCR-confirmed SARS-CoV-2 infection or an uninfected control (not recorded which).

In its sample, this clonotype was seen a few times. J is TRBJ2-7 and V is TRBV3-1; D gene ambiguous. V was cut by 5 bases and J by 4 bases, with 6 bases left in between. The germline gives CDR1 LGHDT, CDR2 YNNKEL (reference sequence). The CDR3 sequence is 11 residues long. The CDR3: CASSRAYEQYF. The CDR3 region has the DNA TGTGCCAGCAGCAGGGCGTACGAGCAGTACTTC.

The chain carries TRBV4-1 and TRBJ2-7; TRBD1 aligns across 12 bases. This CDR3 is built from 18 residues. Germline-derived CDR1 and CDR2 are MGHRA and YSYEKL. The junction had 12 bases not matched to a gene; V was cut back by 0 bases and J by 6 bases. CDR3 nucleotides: TGCGCCAGCAGCCAAGACAGCTCGGGACAGGGGGCCCTCGGCGAGCAGTACTTC. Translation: CASSQDSSGQGALGEQYF.

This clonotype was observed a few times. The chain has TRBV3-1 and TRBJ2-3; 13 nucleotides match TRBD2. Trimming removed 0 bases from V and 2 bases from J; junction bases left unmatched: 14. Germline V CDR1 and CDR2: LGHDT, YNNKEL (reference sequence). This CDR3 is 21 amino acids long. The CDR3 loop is CASSQDGAPGTSGENTDTQYF. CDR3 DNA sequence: TGTGCCAGCAGCCAAGATGGAGCCCCCGGGACTAGCGGGGAGAACACAGATACGCAGTATTTT.

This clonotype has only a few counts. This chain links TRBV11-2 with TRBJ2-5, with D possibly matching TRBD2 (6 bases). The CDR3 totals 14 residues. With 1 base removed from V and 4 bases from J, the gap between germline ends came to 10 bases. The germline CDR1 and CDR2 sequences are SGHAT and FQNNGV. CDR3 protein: CASSLVLARETQYF. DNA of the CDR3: TGTGCCAGCAGCTTAGTCCTAGCGAGAGAGACCCAGTACTTC.

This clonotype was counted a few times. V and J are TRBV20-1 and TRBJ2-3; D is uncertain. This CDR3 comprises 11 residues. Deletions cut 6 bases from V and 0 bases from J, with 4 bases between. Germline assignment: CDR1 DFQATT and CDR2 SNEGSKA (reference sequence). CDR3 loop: CSASSTDTQYF. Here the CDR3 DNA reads TGCAGTGCCTCTAGCACAGATACGCAGTATTTT.